These T cell receptor beta chains were read from a single sample in a study of cytomegalovirus exposure and HLA in healthy donors. The assay was immunoSEQ multiplex PCR, and TCRdb's table has in-frame clones only and misses some. This sample has some 140,000 clones; about 74% occur once, and the top ten carry 2% to 2.5%. Material: PBMCs. These receptors came from a man younger than 40 in good health and CMV-seronegative. CDR3s include the opening cysteine and the closing phenylalanine or tryptophan. The D gene is left open where the match is weak. Part of the rows lack a size; the others show once, few, many or a class for expanded clones.

j_call: TRBJ2-3
d_call: TRBD2
clone_size: -
v_call: TRBV18
cdr3_aa: CASSPRGGDTDTQYF
cdr3_nt: TGTGCCAGCTCACCACGCGGGGGTGATACAGATACGCAGTATTTT

j_call: TRBJ2-7
d_call: TRBD2
clone_size: -
v_call: TRBV9
cdr3_aa: CASSKREGYEQYF
cdr3_nt: TGTGCCAGCAGCAAACGGGAGGGCTACGAGCAGTACTTC

j_call: TRBJ1-4
d_call: -
clone_size: once
v_call: TRBV28
cdr3_aa: CASSLSDKKLFF
cdr3_nt: TGTGCCAGCAGTTTATCGGACAAAAAACTGTTTTTT

j_call: TRBJ1-6
d_call: -
clone_size: -
v_call: TRBV27
cdr3_aa: CASSIQGSPNSPLHF
cdr3_nt: TGTGCCAGCAGTATTCAGGGGAGTCCTAATTCACCCCTCCACTTT

j_call: TRBJ1-5
d_call: TRBD1
clone_size: -
v_call: TRBV6-1
cdr3_aa: CASSERQGRLSNQPQHF
cdr3_nt: TGTGCCAGCAGTGAAAGACAGGGGCGACTTAGCAATCAGCCCCAGCATTTT

j_call: TRBJ1-3
d_call: -
clone_size: -
v_call: TRBV7-8
cdr3_aa: CASSLSQSGNTIYF
cdr3_nt: TGTGCCAGCAGCTTATCCCAGTCTGGAAACACCATATATTTT

j_call: TRBJ2-5
d_call: -
clone_size: -
v_call: TRBV2
cdr3_aa: CASSENGGAETQYF
cdr3_nt: TGTGCCAGCAGTGAAAATGGGGGCGCGGAGACCCAGTACTTC

j_call: TRBJ2-1
d_call: TRBD1
clone_size: once
v_call: TRBV10-1
cdr3_aa: CASSESGGTGKRNEQFF
cdr3_nt: TGCGCCAGCAGTGAGTCGGGCGGGACAGGGAAGAGGAATGAGCAGTTCTTC

j_call: TRBJ2-3
d_call: -
clone_size: once
v_call: TRBV28
cdr3_aa: CASSPGGATTDTQYF
cdr3_nt: TGTGCCAGCAGTCCCGGGGGAGCTACCACAGATACGCAGTATTTT

j_call: TRBJ2-7
d_call: TRBD2
clone_size: -
v_call: TRBV29-1
cdr3_aa: CSVVPVGGAGRGSYEQYF
cdr3_nt: TGCAGCGTAGTACCCGTTGGGGGGGCCGGGAGGGGCTCCTACGAGCAGTACTTC

j_call: TRBJ2-1
d_call: -
clone_size: few
v_call: TRBV5-6
cdr3_aa: CASSGELSGYEQFF
cdr3_nt: TGTGCCAGCAGCGGGGAGTTGAGTGGGTATGAGCAGTTCTTC

j_call: TRBJ2-7
d_call: -
clone_size: -
v_call: TRBV30
cdr3_aa: CACRRGGGRPYEQYF
cdr3_nt: TGTGCCTGCCGCCGAGGTGGCGGGCGACCCTACGAGCAGTACTTC

j_call: TRBJ2-3
d_call: TRBD2
clone_size: once
v_call: TRBV4-2
cdr3_aa: CASSLRSGSATDTQYF
cdr3_nt: TGTGCCAGCAGCCTTCGTAGCGGGAGTGCGACAGATACGCAGTATTTT

j_call: TRBJ1-1
d_call: TRBD1
clone_size: -
v_call: TRBV5-4
cdr3_aa: CASSSGQGKTEAFF
cdr3_nt: TGTGCCAGCAGCTCAGGACAGGGTAAGACTGAAGCTTTCTTT

j_call: TRBJ2-1
d_call: -
clone_size: few
v_call: TRBV4-2
cdr3_aa: CASSQDGTHNEQFF
cdr3_nt: TGTGCCAGCAGCCAAGACGGGACTCACAATGAGCAGTTCTTC

j_call: TRBJ2-7
d_call: TRBD1
clone_size: -
v_call: TRBV28
cdr3_aa: CASSLFPSGGYEQYF
cdr3_nt: TGTGCCAGCAGTTTATTTCCCTCAGGGGGATACGAGCAGTACTTC

j_call: TRBJ2-1
d_call: TRBD2
clone_size: -
v_call: TRBV28
cdr3_aa: CASSRTSGRAYNEQFF
cdr3_nt: TGTGCCAGCAGTAGGACTAGCGGGAGGGCCTACAATGAGCAGTTCTTC

j_call: TRBJ1-2
d_call: -
clone_size: once
v_call: TRBV7-9
cdr3_aa: CASSLGWGFGYGYTF
cdr3_nt: TGTGCCAGCAGCTTAGGGTGGGGCTTTGGCTATGGCTACACCTTC

j_call: TRBJ2-7
d_call: TRBD2
clone_size: -
v_call: TRBV7-3
cdr3_aa: CASSVGLAESYEQYF
cdr3_nt: TGTGCCAGCAGCGTTGGGCTAGCGGAATCCTACGAGCAGTACTTC

j_call: TRBJ2-1
d_call: TRBD2
clone_size: -
v_call: TRBV7-9
cdr3_aa: CASSLVSSGSNEQFF
cdr3_nt: TGTGCCAGCAGCTTAGTCTCTAGCGGGAGCAATGAGCAGTTCTTC

j_call: TRBJ2-7
d_call: TRBD1
clone_size: -
v_call: TRBV27
cdr3_aa: CASSFGQGLQQYF
cdr3_nt: TGTGCCAGCAGTTTTGGACAGGGGCTCCAGCAGTACTTC

j_call: TRBJ2-4
d_call: -
clone_size: -
v_call: TRBV30
cdr3_aa: CAWTRRRGAGAKNIQYF
cdr3_nt: TGTGCCTGGACCAGAAGGAGGGGAGCGGGAGCCAAAAACATTCAGTACTTC

j_call: TRBJ1-4
d_call: TRBD1
clone_size: few
v_call: TRBV6-1
cdr3_aa: CAMGQGPNEKLFF
cdr3_nt: TGTGCCATGGGACAGGGGCCTAATGAAAAACTGTTTTTT

j_call: TRBJ1-5
d_call: -
clone_size: few
v_call: TRBV18
cdr3_aa: CASSPAGRNQPQHF
cdr3_nt: TGTGCCAGCTCACCGGCGGGGCGGAATCAGCCCCAGCATTTT

j_call: TRBJ2-1
d_call: -
clone_size: -
v_call: TRBV6-5
cdr3_aa: CASSDKREQFF
cdr3_nt: TGTGCCAGCAGTGATAAGCGAGAGCAGTTCTTC

j_call: TRBJ2-7
d_call: TRBD1
clone_size: -
v_call: TRBV7-9
cdr3_aa: CASSVGQSSYEQYF
cdr3_nt: TGTGCCAGCAGCGTGGGACAGAGCTCCTACGAGCAGTACTTC

j_call: TRBJ2-5
d_call: TRBD1
clone_size: -
v_call: TRBV6-5
cdr3_aa: CAIPDRAETQYF
cdr3_nt: TGTGCCATCCCGGACAGGGCGGAGACCCAGTACTTC

j_call: TRBJ2-1
d_call: TRBD2
clone_size: -
v_call: TRBV5-1
cdr3_aa: CASSLDREANEQFF
cdr3_nt: TGCGCCAGCAGCTTGGACCGGGAGGCGAATGAGCAGTTCTTC

j_call: TRBJ2-2
d_call: TRBD1
clone_size: once
v_call: TRBV5-1
cdr3_aa: CASRRQGDTGELFF
cdr3_nt: TGCGCCAGCCGGAGACAGGGGGACACCGGGGAGCTGTTTTTT

j_call: TRBJ2-7
d_call: -
clone_size: once
v_call: TRBV6-1
cdr3_aa: CASSEGRWESHEQYF
cdr3_nt: TGTGCCAGCAGTGAAGGTAGGTGGGAGTCACACGAGCAGTACTTC

j_call: TRBJ2-5
d_call: TRBD2
clone_size: -
v_call: TRBV5-8
cdr3_aa: CASLWEGQETQYF
cdr3_nt: TGTGCCAGCCTGTGGGAGGGGCAAGAGACCCAGTACTTC